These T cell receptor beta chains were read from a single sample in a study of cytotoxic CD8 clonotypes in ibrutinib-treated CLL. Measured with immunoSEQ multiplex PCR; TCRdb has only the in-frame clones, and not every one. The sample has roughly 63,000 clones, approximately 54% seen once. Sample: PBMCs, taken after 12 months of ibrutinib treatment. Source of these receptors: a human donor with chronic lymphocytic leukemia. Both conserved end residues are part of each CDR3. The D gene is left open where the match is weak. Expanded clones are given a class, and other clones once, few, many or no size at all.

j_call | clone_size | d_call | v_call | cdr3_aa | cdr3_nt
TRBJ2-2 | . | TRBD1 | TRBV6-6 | CASRAGTGDTGELFF | TGTGCCAGCAGAGCCGGGACAGGGGACACCGGGGAGCTGTTTTTT
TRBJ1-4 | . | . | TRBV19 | CASRSSGWTNEKLFF | TGTGCCAGTAGGAGCTCTGGGTGGACTAATGAAAAACTGTTTTTT
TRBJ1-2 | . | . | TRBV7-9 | CASSLEVLYGYTF | TGTGCCAGCAGCTTAGAGGTCCTCTATGGCTACACCTTC
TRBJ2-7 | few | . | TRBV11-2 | CASSLEYEQYF | TGTGCCAGCAGCTTAGAGTACGAGCAGTACTTC
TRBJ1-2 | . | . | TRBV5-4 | CASSLRLNAHNNYGYTF | TGTGCCAGCAGCTTAAGGCTGAATGCACATAATAACTATGGCTACACCTTC
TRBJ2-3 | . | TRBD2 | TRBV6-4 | CAGRLAGLGDTQYF | TGTGCCGGCAGACTAGCGGGGCTTGGAGATACGCAGTATTTT
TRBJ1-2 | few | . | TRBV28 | CASSLIANYGYTF | TGTGCCAGCAGTTTAATAGCTAACTATGGCTACACCTTC
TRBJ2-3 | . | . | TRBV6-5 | CASSYLGTQYF | TGTGCCAGCAGTTACCTCGGTACGCAGTATTTT
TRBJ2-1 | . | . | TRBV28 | CASSFQNNEQFF | TGTGCCAGCAGTTTCCAAAACAATGAGCAGTTCTTC
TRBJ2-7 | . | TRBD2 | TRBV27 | CASSTRLARVPHEQYF | TGTGCCAGCAGTACCCGACTAGCGAGGGTTCCCCACGAGCAGTACTTC
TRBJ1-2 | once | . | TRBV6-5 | CASSYRGITHGYTF | TGTGCCAGCAGTTACAGAGGGATCACTCATGGCTACACCTTC
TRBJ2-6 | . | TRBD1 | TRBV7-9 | CASSQGQPGANVLTF | TGTGCCAGCAGCCAGGGACAGCCTGGGGCCAACGTCCTGACTTTC
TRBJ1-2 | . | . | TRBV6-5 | CASSYSTSGFYGYTF | TGTGCCAGCAGTTACTCGACCTCGGGATTCTATGGCTACACCTTC
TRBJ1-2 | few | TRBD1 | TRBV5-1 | CAVGTGDIAHGYTF | TGCGCCGTCGGGACAGGAGATATTGCGCATGGCTACACCTTC
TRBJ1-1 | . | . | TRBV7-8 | CASSLFGVFDTEAFF | TGTGCCAGCAGCTTGTTTGGGGTATTTGACACTGAAGCTTTCTTT
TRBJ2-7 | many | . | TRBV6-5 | CASSYRVGERYEQYF | TGTGCCAGCAGTTACCGGGTCGGGGAGAGGTACGAGCAGTACTTC
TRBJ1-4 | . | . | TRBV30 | CAWTHVRAGEKLFF | TGTGCCTGGACCCACGTTCGGGCTGGTGAAAAACTGTTTTTT
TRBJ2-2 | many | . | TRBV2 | CASRATGGTGELFF | TGTGCCAGCAGGGCGACCGGGGGCACCGGGGAGCTGTTTTTT
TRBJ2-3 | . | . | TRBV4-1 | CASSQDPGATDTQYF | TGCGCCAGCAGCCAAGATCCAGGGGCCACAGATACGCAGTATTTT
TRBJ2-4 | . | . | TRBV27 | CASSLGGPTDIQYF | TGTGCCAGCAGTTTAGGAGGCCCGACGGACATTCAGTACTTC
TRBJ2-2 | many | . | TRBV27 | CASSLWKAGRNTGELFF | TGTGCCAGCAGTTTATGGAAGGCGGGACGTAACACCGGGGAGCTGTTTTTT
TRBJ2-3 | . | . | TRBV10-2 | CASGVGAGARFTDTQYF | TGCGCCAGCGGGGTCGGCGCGGGGGCCCGCTTCACAGATACGCAGTATTTT
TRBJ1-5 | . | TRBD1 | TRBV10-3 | CAIRGTDSNQPQHF | TGTGCCATCAGGGGGACAGATAGCAATCAGCCCCAGCATTTT
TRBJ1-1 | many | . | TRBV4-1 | CASSPHGSEAFF | TGCGCCAGCAGCCCCCATGGTAGTGAAGCTTTCTTT
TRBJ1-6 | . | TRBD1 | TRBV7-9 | CATMGQGLTPLHF | TGTGCCACTATGGGACAGGGGTTGACACCCCTCCACTTT
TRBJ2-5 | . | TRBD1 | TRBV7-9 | CASSFRQGAYETQYF | TGTGCCAGCAGCTTTCGGCAGGGGGCTTACGAGACCCAGTACTTC
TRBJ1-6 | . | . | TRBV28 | CASTFSGTMKHSPLHF | TGTGCCAGCACTTTCTCCGGGACTATGAAACATTCACCCCTCCACTTT
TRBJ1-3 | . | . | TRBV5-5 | CASSLEVGTSSGNTIYF | TGTGCCAGCAGCTTGGAGGTCGGCACGAGCTCTGGAAACACCATATATTTT